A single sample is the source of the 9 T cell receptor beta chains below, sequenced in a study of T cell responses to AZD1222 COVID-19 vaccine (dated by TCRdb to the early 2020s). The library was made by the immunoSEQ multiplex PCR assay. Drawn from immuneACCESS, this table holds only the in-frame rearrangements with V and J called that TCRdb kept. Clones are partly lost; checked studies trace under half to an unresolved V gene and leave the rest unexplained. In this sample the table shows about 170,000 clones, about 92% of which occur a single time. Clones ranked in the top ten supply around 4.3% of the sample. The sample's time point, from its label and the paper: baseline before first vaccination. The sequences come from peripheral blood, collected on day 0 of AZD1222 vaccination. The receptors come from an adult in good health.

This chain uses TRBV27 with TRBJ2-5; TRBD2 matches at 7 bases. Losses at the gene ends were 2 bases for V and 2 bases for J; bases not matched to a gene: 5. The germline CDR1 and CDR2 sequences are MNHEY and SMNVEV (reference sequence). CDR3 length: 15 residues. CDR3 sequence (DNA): TGTGCCAGCAGTTTAGGTCCGGGGGGTCAAGAGACCCAGTACTTC. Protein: CASSLGPGGQETQYF.

The CDR3 sequence is CASSLGRAEHYYGYTF. The DNA of the CDR3 is TGTGCCAGCAGCTTAGGCAGGGCCGAACACTACTATGGCTACACCTTC. The chain uses TRBV7-9 and TRBJ1-2; possible D gene TRBD1, 5 bases. This CDR3 has 16 residues. Trimming took 1 base from V and 3 from J, leaving 15 bases between them. CDR1 and CDR2 from the germline V gene are SEHNR and FQNEAQ (reference sequence).

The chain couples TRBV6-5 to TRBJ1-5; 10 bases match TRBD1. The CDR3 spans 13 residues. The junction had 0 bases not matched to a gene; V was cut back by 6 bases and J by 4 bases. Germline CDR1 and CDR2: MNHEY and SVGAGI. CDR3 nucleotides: TGTGCCAGCAGGGACAGGGGGAATCAGCCCCAGCATTTT. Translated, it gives CASRDRGNQPQHF.

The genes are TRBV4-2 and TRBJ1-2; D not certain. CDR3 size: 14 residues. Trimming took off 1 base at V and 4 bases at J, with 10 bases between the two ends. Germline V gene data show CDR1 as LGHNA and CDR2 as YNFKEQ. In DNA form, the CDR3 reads TGTGCCAGCAGCCAAGGGGAGGGCGGCTATGGCTACACCTTC. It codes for CASSQGEGGYGYTF.

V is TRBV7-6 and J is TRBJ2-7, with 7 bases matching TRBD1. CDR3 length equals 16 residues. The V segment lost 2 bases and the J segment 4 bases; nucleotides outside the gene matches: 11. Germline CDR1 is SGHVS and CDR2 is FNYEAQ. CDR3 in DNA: TGTGCCAGCAGCTTACCGACAGGGCCGGAGCAGTACGAGCAGTACTTC. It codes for CASSLPTGPEQYEQYF. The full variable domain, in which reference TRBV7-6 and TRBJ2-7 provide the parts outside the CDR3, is GAGVSQSPRYKVTKRGQDVALRCDPISGHVSLYWYRQALGQGPEFLTYFNYEAQQDKSGLPNDRFSAERPEGSISTLTIQRTEQRDSAMYRCASSLPTGPEQYEQYFGPGTRLTVT.

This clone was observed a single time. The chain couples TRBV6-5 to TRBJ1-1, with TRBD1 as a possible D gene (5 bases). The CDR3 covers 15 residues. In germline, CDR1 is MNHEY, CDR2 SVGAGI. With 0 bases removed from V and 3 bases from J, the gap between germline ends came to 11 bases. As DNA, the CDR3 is TGTGCCAGCAGTTACTCGGGTCAGGGCGACACTGAAGCTTTCTTT. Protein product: CASSYSGQGDTEAFF.

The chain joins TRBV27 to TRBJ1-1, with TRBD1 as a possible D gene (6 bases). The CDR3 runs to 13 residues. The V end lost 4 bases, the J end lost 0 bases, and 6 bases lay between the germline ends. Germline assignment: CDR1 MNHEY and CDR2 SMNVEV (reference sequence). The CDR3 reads CASSWTVNTEAFF. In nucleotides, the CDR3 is TGTGCCAGCAGTTGGACAGTGAACACTGAAGCTTTCTTT.

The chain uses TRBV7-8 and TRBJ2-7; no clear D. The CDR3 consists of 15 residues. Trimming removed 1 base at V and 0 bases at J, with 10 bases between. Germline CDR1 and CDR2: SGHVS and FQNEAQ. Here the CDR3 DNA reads TGTGCCAGCAGCTTAGGTCCGAGGAGCTCCTACGAGCAGTACTTC. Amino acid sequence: CASSLGPRSSYEQYF.

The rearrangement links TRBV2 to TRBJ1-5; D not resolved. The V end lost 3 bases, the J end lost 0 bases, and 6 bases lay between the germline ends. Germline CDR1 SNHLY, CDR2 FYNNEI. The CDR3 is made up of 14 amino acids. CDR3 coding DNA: TGTGCCAGCAGTGACGGTTTTAGCAATCAGCCCCAGCATTTT. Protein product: CASSDGFSNQPQHF. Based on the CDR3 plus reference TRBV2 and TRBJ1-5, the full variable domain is EPEVTQTPSHQVTQMGQEVILRCVPISNHLYFYWYRQILGQKVEFLVSFYNNEISEKSEIFDDQFSVERPDGSNFTLKIRSTKLEDSAMYFCASSDGFSNQPQHFGDGTRLSIL.